This record looks at one T cell receptor (beta chain) sequence and its context. Antigen unknown. This sample was included in a study of CD4 T cells in relation to SARS-CoV-2 and coronaviruses. Study background: PBMCs were cultured with antigen for around nine days before TCR beta sequencing. Negative control cultures got HIV-1 Nef peptides or no peptide. Study findings and constraints: This crossreactivity analysis covered spike protein alone, no other viral proteins.

Sequenced by immunoSEQ multiplex PCR; TCRdb stores in-frame clones only, minus some. The data contain fewer than 25,000 clones, roughly four fifths of them seen just once; the ten biggest clones take up around 13%. Germline values: CDR1 LGHDT, CDR2 YNNKEL (reference sequence). The CDR3 spans 12 residues. Trimming pared 5 bases from V and 7 bases from J, leaving 11 bases between. Unexposed donor CD4+ T cells date from 2011-2018, before the COVID-19 pandemic. CD4+ T cells were isolated from the cells after more than 8 days of culture. Testing used SARS-CoV-2 S/N and four cold-coronavirus spikes on unexposed-donor CD4+ T cells, cells permitting.

The clonotype comes from a human donor in good health. The sample comprised CD4+ T cells from PBMCs, cultured in vitro. This chain uses TRBV3-1 (or the pseudogene TRBV3-2) with TRBJ1-1, with D perhaps matching TRBD1 (5 bases). The CDR3 reads CASSLRGGEAFF. The DNA for the CDR3 is TGTGCCAGCAGCTTACGGGGGGGTGAAGCTTTCTTT.